This T cell receptor (beta chain) was captured by sequencing in a study of CD8+CD57+ T cells in acquired aplastic anemia. Whoever was chosen for sequencing had shown CD8+CD57+ cell expansion by flow cytometry. Each patient had severe acquired aplastic anemia. TCR beta VDJ and CDR3 profiling used genomic DNA as template. TCRdb analysed the reads with MiXCR anew, one entry per CDR3 protein. The table includes some 170,000 distinct CDR3 sequences, around 48% detected once. The CDR3 is 15 amino acids. Trimming took 1 base from V and 0 from J, leaving 9 bases between them. CDR1 and CDR2 (germline): SGDLS, YYNGEE.

The J gene is TRBJ2-3, the V gene TRBV9; D not resolved. This TCR was sampled from a human donor with aplastic anemia. The sequencing input was sorted CD4+, CD8+, or CD8+CD57+ T cells (not recorded which) from PBMCs. The CDR3: CASSVQAGSTDTQYF. CDR3 DNA sequence: TGTGCCAGCAGCGTACAGGCCGGGAGCACAGATACGCAGTATTTT.